The sequence of this T cell receptor beta chain was determined in a study of cytomegalovirus exposure and HLA in healthy donors. Looking at the study overall: Among the 400 or so donors who were genotyped, roughly 85% fell in the genetic ancestry cluster that is associated with self-reported Caucasian donors.

The primer mix had 60 Vbeta and 13 Jbeta primers. Produced via immunoSEQ multiplex PCR; TCRdb's table is partial and in-frame only. The data contain 120,000 to 150,000 clones, about 79% of them singletons. This clone appeared a single time. Antigen unknown. V shed 0 bases and J 9 bases; nucleotides not matched to a gene: 4. The V gene's germline CDR1 is MNHEY and CDR2 SVGAGI. The CDR3 runs 15 residues. Study-wide results and limits: Later findings reportedly placed an Asian-associated ancestry cluster below the roughly 670-donor mean for N-insertions. Despite most TCR sequences being rare, some public TCRs occurred in many donors.

Healthy bone marrow donors made up the donor group. The source is a woman aged 25 to 39 in good health and CMV-seronegative. This chain uses TRBV6-5 with TRBJ2-1, with 11 nucleotides matching TRBD2. Sequencing was performed on PBMCs. CDR3 in amino acids: CASSYSTSGVGEQFF. As DNA, the CDR3 is TGTGCCAGCAGTTACTCGACTAGCGGGGTTGGTGAGCAGTTCTTC.